Below are 20 T cell receptor beta chains sequenced from a single sample in a study of blood T cell repertoires in COVID-19 (dated by TCRdb to between 2020 and 2021). Library preparation used the immunoSEQ multiplex PCR assay. The table was pulled from immuneACCESS by TCRdb, which kept in-frame rearrangements only. Such tables lose some clones; where checked, under half of the loss comes from unresolved V genes, and the rest has no known cause. A total of under 250,000 clones appear in this sample, 65% to 90% of them only once. Under 2% of the sample is held by the ten biggest clonotypes. The sequenced sample was PBMCs or T cells enriched from blood (not recorded which). Source of these receptors: a man aged 40-49 years who had recovered from COVID-19.

This sequence joins TRBV9 and TRBJ1-4; a possible D gene is TRBD1 (6 bases). Germline V gene lookup returns CDR1 SGDLS and CDR2 YYNGEE. Between the trimmed V and J ends, which lost 2 bases and 2 bases, there was a span of 19 bases. This CDR3 has 18 residues. CDR3 in amino acids: CASSVGTTISPTNEKLFF. As DNA, the CDR3 is TGTGCCAGCAGCGTCGGGACAACCATATCCCCGACTAATGAAAAACTGTTTTTT.

This clone has just a few counts. The rearrangement links TRBV18 to TRBJ1-1, with D hard to call. Germline CDR1 KGHSH, CDR2 LQKENI. The germline V and J ends were trimmed by 3 bases and 0 bases, with 11 bases remaining between them. The CDR3 runs 15 residues. The CDR3 nucleotides are TGTGCCAGCTCACCTTCACACAACATGAACACTGAAGCTTTCTTT. Its protein product is CASSPSHNMNTEAFF. The full variable domain, completed using reference TRBV18 and TRBJ1-1, is NAGVMQNPRHLVRRRGQEARLRCSPMKGHSHVYWYRQLPEEGLKFMVYLQKENIIDESGMPKERFSAEFPKEGPSILRIQQVVRGDSAAYFCASSPSHNMNTEAFFGQGTRLTVV.

J is TRBJ1-6 and V is TRBV7-2; D uncertain. CDR3 length equals 16 residues. V lost 6 bases and J 10 bases, leaving 22 bases between the germline ends. Looked up from germline, CDR1 is SGHTA and CDR2 is FQGNSA. CDR3 residues: CASRNTRNPAGSPLHF. Here the CDR3 DNA reads TGTGCCAGCAGGAATACTCGGAACCCGGCGGGGTCACCCCTCCACTTT.

The rearrangement joins TRBV5-6 to TRBJ2-4, with 8 bases fitting TRBD2. Germline CDR1 reads SGHDT; CDR2 reads YYEEEE. V dropped 1 base and J dropped 3; count of bases not matched to a gene: 3. The CDR3 has 15 residues. This chain's CDR3 is CASSLIAGYKNIQYF. In nucleotides, the CDR3 is TGTGCCAGCAGCTTGATAGCGGGGTACAAAAACATTCAGTACTTC.

This chain joins TRBV6-5 and TRBJ2-7; 11 nucleotides match TRBD2. CDR3 length: 16 amino acids. The germline gives CDR1 MNHEY, CDR2 SVGAGI. The junction had 8 bases not matched to a gene; V was cut back by 4 bases and J by 3 bases. The CDR3 nucleotides read TGTGCCAGCAGTTCAACCGTAGCGGGAGGGCACTACGAGCAGTACTTC. Translated, it gives CASSSTVAGGHYEQYF.

The genes are TRBV7-2 and TRBJ2-1; 8 positions match TRBD2. Germline trimming cut 6 bases from V and 4 bases from J; bases unmatched to any gene: 11. The CDR3 totals 16 residues. The germline V gene has CDR1 SGHTA and CDR2 FQGNSA. DNA for the CDR3: TGTGCCAGCAGTTCAGGAGCGGGGGCGCGATACAATGAGCAGTTCTTC. Translated, it gives CASSSGAGARYNEQFF.

This chain joins TRBV5-3 and TRBJ2-2; TRBD1 might be the D (6 bases). TRBV5-3 has ORF status, its function being uncertain. V lost 5 bases and J 7 bases, leaving 18 bases between the germline ends. This CDR3 region has 15 residues. The chain's CDR3 is CARSCVPRGGGELFF. In DNA, the CDR3 is TGTGCCAGAAGTTGTGTTCCCAGGGGCGGCGGGGAGCTGTTTTTT.

This chain uses TRBV28 with TRBJ2-2, with D possibly being TRBD1 (5 bases). Germline CDR1 is MDHEN and CDR2 is SYDVKM. Trimming shortened V by 8 bases and J by 3 bases, and 13 bases separated the two germline ends. This CDR3 contains 14 residues. In nucleotides, the CDR3 is TGTGCCAGCCTTGACAGTTTAGACACCGGGGAGCTGTTTTTT. It codes for CASLDSLDTGELFF.

The CDR3 DNA is TGTGCCAGCATGCTAGCGGGGGGAAATGAGCAGTTCTTC. Its translation is CASMLAGGNEQFF. This chain joins TRBV6-5 and TRBJ2-1; TRBD2 matches 11 bases. The CDR3 runs to 13 residues. Germline-derived CDR1 and CDR2 are MNHEY and SVGAGI. V lost 7 bases, J lost 7 bases, and 3 bases stayed unmatched.

This chain links TRBV2 with TRBJ1-2; D is uncertain. The V end was cut by 2 bases, the J end by 7 bases, with 11 bases between. Germline CDR1 and CDR2: SNHLY and FYNNEI. This CDR3 has 13 amino acids. CDR3 DNA sequence: TGTGCCAGCAGTGAAAGCAGTGGAGGTGGCTACACCTTC. This codes for CASSESSGGGYTF.

This chain joins TRBV5-5 and TRBJ1-5, with D tentatively TRBD1 (5 bases). V lost 3 bases and J 0 bases, leaving 10 bases between the germline ends. The CDR3 contains 15 residues. Germline V CDR1 and CDR2: SGHKS, YYEKEE (reference sequence). The CDR3 sequence: CASSWAGLSNQPQHF. The DNA for the CDR3 is TGTGCCAGCAGCTGGGCAGGGCTTAGCAATCAGCCCCAGCATTTT. Looking up the rest from reference TRBV5-5 and TRBJ1-5 gives the full variable domain: DAGVTQSPTHLIKTRGQQVTLRCSPISGHKSVSWYQQVLGQGPQFIFQYYEKEERGRGNFPDRFSARQFPNYSSELNVNALLLGDSALYLCASSWAGLSNQPQHFGDGTRLSIL.

The chain couples TRBV7-2 to TRBJ2-1; TRBD2 agrees at 9 bases. CDR1 is SGHTA, CDR2 FQGNSA, per germline. CDR3 length equals 15 residues. V shed 3 bases, J shed 7 bases, and the junction held 7 bases outside the gene matches. CDR3 residues: CASSLAGTSYNEQFF. Written as DNA, the CDR3 is TGTGCCAGCAGCTTGGCCGGGACTAGCTATAATGAGCAGTTCTTC. The complete variable domain, with remaining parts taken from reference TRBV7-2 and TRBJ2-1, reads GAGVSQSPSNKVTEKGKDVELRCDPISGHTALYWYRQSLGQGLEFLIYFQGNSAPDKSGLPSDRFSAERTGGSVSTLTIQRTQQEDSAVYLCASSLAGTSYNEQFFGPGTRLTVL.

The V call is TRBV27, the J call TRBJ1-4; D gene unclear. The CDR3 contains 18 residues. The V and J ends lost 7 bases and 4 bases respectively, with 25 bases between them. In germline, CDR1 is MNHEY, CDR2 SMNVEV (reference sequence). The CDR3 sequence: CASNARTEEPYHNEKLFF. CDR3 bases: TGTGCCAGCAACGCCCGGACGGAGGAACCTTATCATAATGAAAAACTGTTTTTT.

The V gene is TRBV18, the J gene TRBJ1-1; tentatively, D is TRBD1 (6 bases). Trimming cost V 1 base and J 6 bases, with 12 bases left between them. The V gene's germline CDR1 is KGHSH and CDR2 LQKENI. The CDR3 runs to 14 residues. The CDR3 region is CASSPREQGSEAFF. The CDR3 nucleotides are TGTGCCAGCTCACCACGAGAACAGGGCTCTGAAGCTTTCTTT. The full variable domain, completed using reference TRBV18 and TRBJ1-1, is NAGVMQNPRHLVRRRGQEARLRCSPMKGHSHVYWYRQLPEEGLKFMVYLQKENIIDESGMPKERFSAEFPKEGPSILRIQQVVRGDSAAYFCASSPREQGSEAFFGQGTRLTVV.

The V call is TRBV5-1, the J call TRBJ2-5; 9 bases agree with TRBD1. The J segment lost 5 bases and the V segment lost 3 bases, leaving 11 bases of the junction unmatched. There are 16 residues in the CDR3. CDR1 SGHRS and CDR2 YFSETQ come from the germline V gene. CDR3 region: CASSSGGQGYGETQYF. CDR3 nucleotide sequence: TGCGCCAGCAGCTCGGGGGGACAGGGATATGGCGAGACCCAGTACTTC.

The rearrangement joins TRBV4-2 to TRBJ2-7; perhaps TRBD2 as D (5 bases). Germline V CDR1 and CDR2: LGHNA, YNFKEQ. Trimming took off 2 bases at V and 0 bases at J, with 14 bases between the two ends. This CDR3 region has 16 residues. For the CDR3, the DNA is TGTGCCAGCAGCCAAAGTATCCGGACTGACTCCTACGAGCAGTACTTC. It specifies CASSQSIRTDSYEQYF.

This chain links TRBV5-1 with TRBJ1-2, with TRBD1 identical over 9 bases. This CDR3 has 14 amino acids. The germline V gene encodes CDR1 SGHRS and CDR2 YFSETQ. V shed 4 bases, J shed 5 bases, and the junction held 6 bases outside the gene matches. CDR3 amino acids: CASSSGDRVYGYTF. The CDR3 DNA is TGCGCCAGCAGCAGTGGGGACAGGGTGTATGGCTACACCTTC.

The gene calls are TRBV21-1 and TRBJ1-5; the table's D call, TRBD1, was not checked against the DNA. TRBV21-1 is annotated as a pseudogene. This CDR3 spans 20 amino acids. The CDR3 region is CASSKARRGEGRGSNQPQHF. The CDR3 DNA reads TGTGCCAGCAGCAAAGCGCGTCGAGGTGAGGGCAGGGGGTCGAATCAGCCCCAGCATTTT.

This clone was seen once. This chain links TRBV30 with TRBJ2-1, with D perhaps matching TRBD1 (5 bases). Between the trimmed V and J ends, which lost 7 bases and 4 bases, there was a span of 8 bases. The CDR3 totals 11 residues. Germline V lookup: CDR1 GTSNPN, CDR2 SVGIG (reference sequence). CDR3 DNA: TGTGCCTCCCAGGGATACAATGAGCAGTTCTTC. Translated, it gives CASQGYNEQFF.

The gene calls are TRBV28 and TRBJ1-1; D unclear. V was clipped by 1 base and J by 5 bases, with 8 bases between them. The V gene's germline CDR1 is MDHEN and CDR2 SYDVKM. The CDR3 has 13 residues. CDR3 loop: CASSLLFRTEAFF. The CDR3 DNA reads TGTGCCAGCAGTTTATTGTTCAGAACTGAAGCTTTCTTT.